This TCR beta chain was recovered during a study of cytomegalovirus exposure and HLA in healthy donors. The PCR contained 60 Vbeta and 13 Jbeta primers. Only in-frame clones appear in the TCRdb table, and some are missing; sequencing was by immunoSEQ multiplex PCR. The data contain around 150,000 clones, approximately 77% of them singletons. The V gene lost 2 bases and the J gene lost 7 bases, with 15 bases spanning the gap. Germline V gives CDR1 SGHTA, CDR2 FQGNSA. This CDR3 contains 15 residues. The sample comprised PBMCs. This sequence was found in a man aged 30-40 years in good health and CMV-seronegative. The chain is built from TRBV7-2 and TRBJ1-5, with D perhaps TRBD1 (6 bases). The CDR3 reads CASSLQQGLGQPQHF. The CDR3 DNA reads TGTGCCAGCAGCTTACAACAGGGATTAGGGCAGCCCCAGCATTTT. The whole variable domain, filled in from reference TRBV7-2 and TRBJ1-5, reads GAGVSQSPSNKVTEKGKDVELRCDPISGHTALYWYRQSLGQGLEFLIYFQGNSAPDKSGLPSDRFSAERTGGSVSTLTIQRTQQEDSAVYLCASSLQQGLGQPQHFGDGTRLSIL.